The 26 T cell receptor beta chains given below trace back to one sample, sequenced in a study of naive and memory T cell subsets. An equimolar mix of two oligonucleotides served as the beta constant-region primer for TRBC1 and TRBC2. TCRdb passed the UMI-ligation and nested PCR reads through MiXCR, listing each CDR3 protein once. The repertoire holds some 85,000 distinct CDR3 sequences, with around 12% as singletons. Sequenced: central memory CD4+ T cells from blood. The receptor set was obtained from a human donor in good health.

This clonotype was recorded at least ten times. V is TRBV29-1 and J is TRBJ1-1; D unresolved. V was clipped by 4 bases and J by 0 bases, with 6 bases between them. The CDR3 totals 12 residues. Germline V CDR1 and CDR2: SQVTM, ANQGSEA. This CDR3 is CSVGDLNTEAFF. In nucleotides, the CDR3 is TGCAGCGTTGGTGATCTGAACACTGAAGCTTTCTTT.

The V call is TRBV20-1, the J call TRBJ2-1; no clear D gene. Germline assignment: CDR1 DFQATT and CDR2 SNEGSKA (reference sequence). Between the trimmed V and J ends, which lost 3 bases and 5 bases, there was a span of 11 bases. The CDR3 consists of 13 residues. The CDR3 DNA reads as TGCAGTGCTAGTTTCGGGCACAACAATGAGCAGTTCTTC. Residues: CSASFGHNNEQFF.

This clonotype showed up just a few times. The chain employs TRBV12-3 or TRBV12-4 and TRBJ1-5; D remains ambiguous. V was cut by 3 bases and J by 4 bases, with 7 bases left in between. The CDR3 runs 13 residues. The CDR3 coding sequence is TGTGCCAGCAGTTTTTCAGTGAATCAGCCCCAGCATTTT. This sequence encodes CASSFSVNQPQHF.

The chain is built from TRBV2 and TRBJ2-3; no clear D. V was cut by 4 bases and J by 3 bases, with 5 bases left in between. The CDR3 runs to 12 residues. Germline assignment: CDR1 SNHLY and CDR2 FYNNEI. CDR3 sequence reads: CASSATTDTQYF. The CDR3 nucleotides are TGTGCCAGCAGTGCAACGACAGATACGCAGTATTTT. The whole variable domain, remainder taken from reference TRBV2 and TRBJ2-3, is EPEVTQTPSHQVTQMGQEVILRCVPISNHLYFYWYRQILGQKVEFLVSFYNNEISEKSEIFDDQFSVERPDGSNFTLKIRSTKLEDSAMYFCASSATTDTQYFGPGTRLTVL.

The chain uses TRBV3-1 and TRBJ2-1, with TRBD1 matching over 7 bases. Looked up from germline, CDR1 is LGHDT and CDR2 is YNNKEL (reference sequence). CDR3 size: 17 residues. Trimming removed 3 bases from V and 3 bases from J; junction bases left unmatched: 11. CDR3 in amino acids: CASSHSRWGQIYNEQFF. In DNA form, the CDR3 reads TGTGCCAGCAGCCACTCAAGATGGGGACAGATCTACAATGAGCAGTTCTTC.

In DNA, the CDR3 is TGTGCCAGCAGTTTACTTGGCTATGGCTACACCTTC. This codes for CASSLLGYGYTF. J is TRBJ1-2 and V is TRBV12-3 or TRBV12-4; D is unresolved. This CDR3 spans 12 amino acids. The V end lost 2 bases, the J end lost 4 bases, and 5 bases lay between the germline ends.

Many counts were recorded for this clonotype. J is TRBJ2-7 and V is TRBV20-1; D not resolved. There are 13 residues in the CDR3. Trimming took 0 bases from V and 2 from J, leaving 8 bases between them. Germline V gene data show CDR1 as DFQATT and CDR2 as SNEGSKA (reference sequence). The CDR3 spells CSARDQFTYEQYF. As DNA, the CDR3 is TGCAGTGCTAGAGATCAGTTTACCTACGAGCAGTACTTC.

The chain joins TRBV28 to TRBJ2-1; D is unresolved. Trimming stripped 5 bases from V and 10 bases from J, with 9 bases between. Germline CDR1 reads MDHEN; CDR2 reads SYDVKM. This CDR3 contains 11 residues. This CDR3 is CASSLMGEQFF. The CDR3, as DNA: TGTGCCAGCAGTCTTATGGGAGAGCAGTTCTTC.

This clonotype was counted ten times or more. V is TRBV18 and J is TRBJ2-1, with D maybe TRBD2 (6 bases). The germline CDR1 and CDR2 sequences are KGHSH and LQKENI. The CDR3 consists of 13 residues. V was trimmed by 0 bases and J by 9 bases, leaving 9 bases between them. CDR3 in DNA: TGTGCCAGCTCACCACCGGGAGGTAGTGAGCAGTTCTTC. This encodes CASSPPGGSEQFF.

The V and J genes are TRBV7-2 and TRBJ2-3, with D maybe TRBD2 (6 bases). CDR3 length equals 16 residues. Trimming stripped 3 bases from V and 1 base from J, with 14 bases between. Germline V gives CDR1 SGHTA, CDR2 FQGNSA. The DNA for the CDR3 is TGTGCCAGCAGCTTGTTTGGAGGCGGGGGCACAGATACGCAGTATTTT. It codes for CASSLFGGGGTDTQYF.

This clonotype was detected many times. The chain joins TRBV19 to TRBJ2-1; 8 positions agree with TRBD1. Per the germline V gene, CDR1 is LNHDA and CDR2 is SQIVND (reference sequence). The CDR3 spans 14 residues. The ends lost 7 bases at V and 4 bases at J; junction bases unmatched: 6. The CDR3 sequence is CASTGTGGYNEQFF. The CDR3, as DNA: TGTGCCAGTACCGGGACAGGCGGTTACAATGAGCAGTTCTTC.

A single count supports this clonotype. V is TRBV5-6 and J is TRBJ2-7; TRBD1 matches 8 bases. J gave up 6 bases and V 4 bases, and 3 bases lay outside the gene matches. The germline V gene has CDR1 SGHDT and CDR2 YYEEEE. CDR3 length equals 12 residues. The CDR3 DNA reads as TGTGCCAGCAGCCGGACAGGGCGCGAGCAGTACTTC. Protein: CASSRTGREQYF.

This clonotype has just a few counts. V and J are TRBV20-1 and TRBJ2-2; possible D gene TRBD1, 5 bases. Per the germline V gene, CDR1 is DFQATT and CDR2 is SNEGSKA (reference sequence). The CDR3 consists of 13 residues. V shed 0 bases and J shed 6 bases, with 8 bases lying between them. CDR3 in DNA: TGCAGTGCTAGAGATCTAGGGGCCGGGGAGCTGTTTTTT. Translated, it gives CSARDLGAGELFF.

The table lists this clonotype with a few counts. The chain combines TRBV20-1 with TRBJ1-4; no clear D. The CDR3 loop spans 15 amino acids. The germline V gene has CDR1 DFQATT and CDR2 SNEGSKA (reference sequence). Trimming stripped 6 bases from V and 0 bases from J, with 14 bases between. CDR3 residues: CSADPGGATNEKLFF. The CDR3 coding sequence is TGCAGTGCGGACCCCGGCGGGGCAACTAATGAAAAACTGTTTTTT.

The chain recombines TRBV28 with TRBJ2-5; D remains unclear. V dropped 5 bases and J dropped 0 bases, with 10 bases sitting between them. This CDR3 has 14 amino acids. Germline CDR1 is MDHEN and CDR2 is SYDVKM. The CDR3 DNA reads TGTGCCAGCAGTGAAGCCACTCACCAAGAGACCCAGTACTTC. Encoded protein: CASSEATHQETQYF. The full variable domain, rest sourced from reference TRBV28 and TRBJ2-5, is DVKVTQSSRYLVKRTGEKVFLECVQDMDHENMFWYRQDPGLGLRLIYFSYDVKMKEKGDIPEGYSVSREKKERFSLILESASTNQTSMYLCASSEATHQETQYFGPGTRLLVL.

This chain links TRBV29-1 with TRBJ2-1; the D is unclear. Deletions cut 4 bases from V and 8 bases from J, with 12 bases between. This CDR3 has 12 amino acids. Germline assignment: CDR1 SQVTM and CDR2 ANQGSEA. The CDR3 sequence: CSVGRLGDEQFF. The CDR3 DNA is TGCAGCGTTGGACGACTTGGGGATGAGCAGTTCTTC.

This clonotype was detected ten times or more. The chain combines TRBV6-6 with TRBJ2-5, with D perhaps given as TRBD1 or TRBD2 (5 bases each). Trimming removed 0 bases at V and 1 base at J, with 21 bases between. The germline CDR1 and CDR2 sequences are MNHNY and SVGAGI (reference sequence). There are 19 residues in the CDR3. The CDR3 coding sequence is TGTGCCAGCAGTTACTCTGTTTTTTCTCGACGGGACGGCCAAGAGACCCAGTACTTC. Its protein is CASSYSVFSRRDGQETQYF.

The chain has TRBV21-1 and TRBJ1-1; the table's D call TRBD1 went unverified against the DNA. TRBV21-1 is deemed a pseudogene. The length of the CDR3 is 21 residues. The CDR3: CASSKKEIPPGTGMGNTEAFF. The CDR3 bases are TGTGCCAGCAGCAAAAAGGAGATACCCCCCGGGACAGGGATGGGGAACACTGAAGCTTTCTTT.

The chain has TRBV20-1 and TRBJ1-5; D is undetermined. The CDR3 is made up of 14 amino acids. CDR1 and CDR2 (germline): DFQATT, SNEGSKA (reference sequence). Trimming took off 6 bases at V and 5 bases at J, with 17 bases between the two ends. This CDR3 is CSAQRGNGYQPQHF. The CDR3 coding sequence is TGCAGTGCACAGAGAGGAAACGGATATCAGCCCCAGCATTTT.

This sequence joins TRBV7-2 and TRBJ2-1, with 9 bases that match TRBD1. CDR3 length: 15 residues. Germline CDR1 is SGHTA and CDR2 is FQGNSA. V was clipped by 2 bases and J by 5 bases; unmatched bases: 4. The DNA of the CDR3 is TGTGCCAGCAGCTTATCGGGACAGGGCCACAATGAGCAGTTCTTC. It is translated as CASSLSGQGHNEQFF.

This clonotype was seen at least ten times. The rearrangement links TRBV24-1 to TRBJ2-6; 8 positions match TRBD1. V was clipped by 6 bases and J by 0 bases; unmatched bases: 9. From germline, CDR1 is KGHDR and CDR2 SFDVKD. This CDR3 is 18 amino acids long. Written as DNA, the CDR3 is TGTGCCACCAGTCCAAGGGGGACAGGCCTCTCTGGGGCCAACGTCCTGACTTTC. It specifies CATSPRGTGLSGANVLTF.

This rearrangement joins TRBV6-2 or TRBV6-3 to TRBJ2-7; D is undetermined. The V gene's germline CDR1 is MNHEY and CDR2 SVGEGT. Trimming left V 2 bases short and J 4 bases short, with 18 bases between. The CDR3 loop spans 16 amino acids. CDR3 sequence: CASSYPSDGGGYEQYF. CDR3 DNA: TGTGCCAGCAGTTACCCCAGTGACGGCGGTGGATACGAGCAGTACTTC.

The rearrangement links TRBV12-3 or TRBV12-4 to TRBJ1-4; 8 positions match TRBD1. V trimming: 4 bases; J trimming: 7 bases; junction bases outside the gene matches: 8. The CDR3 consists of 15 residues. CDR3 residues: CASSSRQGRIEKLFF. In DNA, the CDR3 is TGTGCCAGCAGTTCCCGACAGGGGAGGATTGAAAAACTGTTTTTT.

CDR3 residues: CASSSPSGGAQYEQYF. The DNA for the CDR3 is TGTGCCAGCAGCTCTCCTAGCGGGGGAGCACAGTACGAGCAGTACTTC. The chain uses TRBV7-2 and TRBJ2-7; 10 nucleotides line up with TRBD2. The CDR3 has 16 amino acids. CDR1 SGHTA and CDR2 FQGNSA come from the germline V gene. J was trimmed by 4 bases and V by 4 bases; bases with no gene match: 10.

This chain joins TRBV12-3 or TRBV12-4 and TRBJ1-2; 7 bases fit TRBD1. CDR3 length: 13 amino acids. J lost 8 bases, V lost 7 bases, and 10 bases had no gene match. CDR3 in amino acids: CASNYNRGRGYTF. CDR3 DNA sequence: TGTGCCAGCAATTATAACAGGGGCCGGGGCTACACCTTC.

This clonotype was detected a few times. The gene calls are TRBV6-6 and TRBJ2-3; D is perhaps TRBD1 (6 bases). The CDR3 has 15 amino acids. CDR1 MNHNY and CDR2 SVGAGI come from the germline V gene (reference sequence). V was pared by 7 bases and J by 1 base, with 15 bases between. The chain's CDR3 is CASTLGAPGTDTQYF. The CDR3 DNA reads as TGTGCCAGCACATTGGGGGCCCCTGGCACAGATACGCAGTATTTT.